This passage covers 21 T cell receptor beta chains from one sample sequenced in a study of response to subunit inactivated influenza vaccine (dated by TCRdb to about 2018). The method behind the library was RT-PCR. These reads were obtained on an Illumina HiSeq 2500. TCRdb reprocessing: public reads trimmed at Q25 with fastp, clones called with MiXCR, in-frame beta chains kept. Every CDR3 protein is listed once, alongside the most common genes and DNA of its rows. Within this sample are fewer than 800,000 distinct CDR3 sequences, with approximately 14% of them counted one time only. Around a tenth of the sample is in the top ten clones. Sample: PBMCs from blood, taken approximately 13 days after vaccination. These receptors were collected from a man in his fifties or sixties who received an inactivated influenza vaccine. Donor details come from another sample of the same person, matched by shared clones.

J is TRBJ1-2 and V is TRBV5-5, with TRBD1 matching 9 bases. The length of the CDR3 is 15 residues. V was pared by 0 bases and J by 4 bases, with 4 bases of the junction left unmatched. Germline CDR1 is SGHKS and CDR2 is YYEKEE (reference sequence). The CDR3 region has the DNA TGTGCCAGCAGCTTGGGCGGGACAGGGCCCTATGGCTACACCTTC. It yields the protein CASSLGGTGPYGYTF.

CDR3 bases: TGCAGTGCTAGACCCCGGCAGGGAATAAGTAGCAATCAGCCCCAGCATTTT. Amino acid sequence: CSARPRQGISSNQPQHF. The chain is built from TRBV20-1 and TRBJ1-5; D perhaps matches TRBD1 (5 bases). Trimming removed 2 bases at V and 0 bases at J, with 17 bases between. The germline V gene encodes CDR1 DFQATT and CDR2 SNEGSKA (reference sequence). The CDR3 contains 17 residues.

The J gene is TRBJ2-3, the V gene TRBV7-2; 7 bases line up with TRBD2. With V trimmed by 6 bases and J by 2 bases, 8 bases remained unmatched. CDR3 length: 15 residues. CDR1 is SGHTA, CDR2 FQGNSA, per germline. For the CDR3, the DNA is TGTGCCAGCAGAGCCGGGAGGCCTACCACAGATACGCAGTATTTT. Its protein is CASRAGRPTTDTQYF.

The chain links TRBV30 to TRBJ2-7; TRBD1 is a possible D gene (5 bases). This CDR3 is 11 amino acids long. Germline-derived CDR1 and CDR2 are GTSNPN and SVGIG (reference sequence). The V gene lost 0 bases and the J gene lost 13 bases, with 13 bases spanning the gap. This CDR3 is CAWSVGAHHYF. The CDR3, as DNA: TGTGCCTGGAGTGTTGGGGCGCACCATTACTTC. Complete variable domain (other parts from reference TRBV30 and TRBJ2-7): SQTIHQWPATLVQPVGSPLSLECTVEGTSNPNLYWYRQAAGRGLQLLFYSVGIGQISSEVPQNLSASRPQDRQFILSSKKLLLSDSGFYLCAWSVGAHHYFGPGTRLTVT.

This clonotype was recorded a few times. The chain couples TRBV6-5 to TRBJ2-7, with D hard to call. Germline V gives CDR1 MNHEY, CDR2 SVGAGI. The CDR3 loop spans 14 amino acids. Trimming removed 2 bases from V and 4 bases from J, with 12 bases in between. The CDR3 loop is CASSYQRLGYEQYF. CDR3 in DNA: TGTGCCAGCAGTTACCAACGACTGGGATACGAGCAGTACTTC.

V is TRBV7-8 and J is TRBJ1-2, with D possibly matching TRBD1 (5 bases). The CDR3 is 15 amino acids. Germline CDR1 is SGHVS and CDR2 is FQNEAQ. The V gene lost 5 bases and the J gene lost 0 bases, with 13 bases spanning the gap. In nucleotides, the CDR3 is TGTGCCAGCAGCCCCTCCGGGGCCGCTAACTATGGCTACACCTTC. It translates to CASSPSGAANYGYTF.

This clonotype came up a few times. The V gene is TRBV4-2, the J gene TRBJ1-5; D gene uncertain. CDR1 LGHNA and CDR2 YNFKEQ come from the germline V gene. Trimming pared 0 bases from V and 6 bases from J, leaving 9 bases between. The CDR3 totals 14 residues. CDR3 protein: CASSQETRVQPQHF. The CDR3 DNA reads as TGTGCCAGCAGCCAAGAAACGAGGGTTCAGCCCCAGCATTTT.

The chain combines TRBV20-1 with TRBJ2-7; the D is unclear. Germline loops: CDR1 DFQATT, CDR2 SNEGSKA (reference sequence). The CDR3 is 11 residues long. V dropped 3 bases and J dropped 3 bases, with 6 bases sitting between them. DNA of the CDR3: TGCAGTGCTAGGCCCATCTACGAGCAGTACTTC. Its translation: CSARPIYEQYF.

The chain links TRBV5-1 to TRBJ1-1, with D hard to call. The germline CDR1 and CDR2 sequences are SGHRS and YFSETQ. V gave up 6 bases and J gave up 5 bases, with 11 bases separating them. The CDR3 extends over 12 amino acids. CDR3 in amino acids: CASMGPGTEAFF. CDR3 DNA: TGCGCCAGCATGGGCCCGGGGACTGAAGCTTTCTTT.

This clonotype has a count of ten or more. The chain is built from TRBV7-2 and TRBJ1-5; D gene ambiguous. This CDR3 spans 16 amino acids. The V end was cut by 2 bases, the J end by 0 bases, with 11 bases between. In germline, CDR1 is SGHTA, CDR2 FQGNSA. In DNA form, the CDR3 reads TGTGCCAGCAGCTTAAGGGCCGATTATAGCAATCAGCCCCAGCATTTT. Translating gives CASSLRADYSNQPQHF.

The chain employs TRBV2 and TRBJ1-1, with a possible D match to TRBD1 (5 bases). V was shortened by 1 base and J by 8 bases, with 8 bases between the two germline ends. From germline, CDR1 is SNHLY and CDR2 FYNNEI. CDR3 size: 12 residues. The CDR3 coding sequence is TGTGCCAGCAGTGAAGGATGGACAGAAGCTTTCTTT. Protein product: CASSEGWTEAFF. The entire variable domain, with the rest obtained from reference TRBV2 and TRBJ1-1, is as follows: EPEVTQTPSHQVTQMGQEVILRCVPISNHLYFYWYRQILGQKVEFLVSFYNNEISEKSEIFDDQFSVERPDGSNFTLKIRSTKLEDSAMYFCASSEGWTEAFFGQGTRLTVV.

This clonotype was observed at least ten times. The chain carries TRBV10-3 and TRBJ2-1; 11 bases line up with TRBD2. The CDR3 consists of 16 residues. V dropped 4 bases and J dropped 4; count of bases not matched to a gene: 6. In germline, CDR1 is ENHRY, CDR2 SYGVKD. The DNA of the CDR3 is TGTGCCATCAGTGGTTCGGGACTAGCGGAATACAATGAGCAGTTCTTC. Translation: CAISGSGLAEYNEQFF.

The chain combines TRBV12-5 with TRBJ2-2, with TRBD2 matching 7 bases. V shed 8 bases and J 5 bases; nucleotides not matched to a gene: 11. CDR3 length equals 15 residues. The germline V gene has CDR1 LGHNT and CDR2 FRNRAP. The CDR3 DNA reads TGTGCTAGTAAGGAGGGCGGGAGCGGGACCGGGGAGCTGTTTTTT. Encoded protein: CASKEGGSGTGELFF. Looking up the rest from reference TRBV12-5 and TRBJ2-2 gives the full variable domain: DARVTQTPRHKVTEMGQEVTMRCQPILGHNTVFWYRQTMMQGLELLAYFRNRAPLDDSGMPKDRFSAEMPDATLATLKIQPSEPRDSAVYFCASKEGGSGTGELFFGEGSRLTVL.

The rearrangement links TRBV28 to TRBJ1-5; 10 bases align to TRBD1. The CDR3 runs to 16 residues. J was trimmed by 5 bases and V by 8 bases; bases with no gene match: 12. The V gene's germline CDR1 is MDHEN and CDR2 SYDVKM. The CDR3 loop is CASQQSRQGAHQPQHF. The CDR3 DNA is TGTGCCAGCCAACAAAGTCGACAGGGGGCCCATCAGCCCCAGCATTTT.

On this clonotype: This may be a read error: a much more frequent sequence differs by one nucleotide. This chain uses TRBV20-1 with TRBJ2-1; 7 nucleotides agree with TRBD2. The CDR3 is made up of 15 amino acids. In germline, CDR1 is DFQATT, CDR2 SNEGSKA (reference sequence). Trimming cost V 4 bases and J 2 bases; bases outside gene matches: 8. For the CDR3, the DNA is TGCAGTGCTACAGCGACGGGACTACCCTACAATGAGCAGTTCTTC. It translates to CSATATGLPYNEQFF.

The table lists this clonotype with a few counts. The rearrangement links TRBV5-1 to TRBJ2-1; no clear D gene. V shed 0 bases and J shed 10 bases, with 5 bases lying between them. CDR3 size: 11 residues. Germline V gene sequence: CDR1 SGHRS, CDR2 YFSETQ. In DNA form, the CDR3 reads TGCGCCAGCAGCTTGGAATTCGAGCAGTTCTTC. Amino acids: CASSLEFEQFF.

This clonotype was seen a handful of times. This chain uses TRBV9 with TRBJ1-2; D possibly corresponds to TRBD1 (5 bases). The length of the CDR3 is 14 residues. V was pared by 4 bases and J by 3 bases, with 13 bases between. The germline V gene has CDR1 SGDLS and CDR2 YYNGEE. CDR3 protein: CASSLEGTHYGYTF. CDR3 bases: TGTGCCAGCAGCTTAGAAGGGACCCACTATGGCTACACCTTC.

This chain links TRBV3-1 with TRBJ1-5; 7 nucleotides agree with TRBD1. Germline trimming cut 1 base from V and 3 bases from J; bases unmatched to any gene: 3. This CDR3 spans 15 amino acids. CDR1 is LGHDT, CDR2 YNNKEL, per germline (reference sequence). In DNA, the CDR3 is TGTGCCAGCAGCCAAGGCAGGGGGGTCAATCAGCCCCAGCATTTT. It yields the protein CASSQGRGVNQPQHF. Full variable domain (missing parts from reference TRBV3-1 and TRBJ1-5): DTAVSQTPKYLVTQMGNDKSIKCEQNLGHDTMYWYKQDSKKFLKIMFSYNNKELIINETVPNRFSPKSPDKAHLNLHINSLELGDSAVYFCASSQGRGVNQPQHFGDGTRLSIL.

This clonotype has a handful of counts. This rearrangement joins TRBV15 to TRBJ2-7; 13 nucleotides agree with TRBD2. The CDR3 is 15 amino acids. J lost 5 bases, V lost 4 bases, and 5 bases had no gene match. Germline V CDR1 and CDR2: LNHNV, YYDKDF (reference sequence). The CDR3 DNA is TGTGCCACCAGCACAAGGACTAGCGGGAGAGACGAGCAGTACTTC. Encoded protein: CATSTRTSGRDEQYF.

The chain links TRBV7-8 to TRBJ2-1; D possibly corresponds to TRBD1 (5 bases). CDR1 and CDR2 (germline): SGHVS, FQNEAQ. V lost 2 bases to trimming and J lost 1 base, with 12 bases between them. This CDR3 has 16 residues. CDR3 region: CASSLRGSRSYNEQFF. DNA of the CDR3: TGTGCCAGCAGCTTAAGGGGATCGAGGTCCTACAATGAGCAGTTCTTC.

This clonotype was detected ten times or more. V usage is TRBV5-5 and J usage is TRBJ1-1, with D perhaps matching TRBD1 (5 bases). The CDR3 is 14 amino acids. Trimming stripped 4 bases from V and 2 bases from J, with 12 bases between. Looked up from germline, CDR1 is SGHKS and CDR2 is YYEKEE (reference sequence). DNA of the CDR3: TGTGCCAGCAGCCGTACGGGGGGTAACACTGAAGCTTTCTTT. Translation: CASSRTGGNTEAFF.